This record concerns one TCR beta chain sequence. The specificity of this receptor is unknown. No much larger clone is present one base from it, and per-base qualities are unavailable. The immunoSEQ hsTCRbeta Kit was used to sequence TCR beta CDR3 regions from DNA. The authors processed their data as follows. TCR sequencing data were analysed with the ImmunoSEQ Analyzer. T cell clonality was defined as 1 minus Pielou's evenness, calculated on productive rearrangements. T cell diversity was measured with the inverse Simpson index on productive templates. T cell density was defined as TCR beta template counts normalized to usable DNA, with usable DNA estimated by amplifying and sequencing housekeeping genes. Two-sided Kruskal-Wallis tests were used to compare TCR metrics across histologic stages. The table was pulled from immuneACCESS by TCRdb, which kept in-frame rearrangements only. Such tables lose some clones; where checked, under half of the loss comes from unresolved V genes, and the rest has no known cause. V, J and clone size derive from that table, while D and trimming were established from the DNA sequence. The sample yields about 9,500 clones; about 90% were counted once. The top ten constitute 2.3% of the sample.

Cut back by 6 bases and 1 base, the V and J ends lie 7 bases apart. CDR1 and CDR2 were assigned from the germline V gene as SNHLY and FYNNEI. CDR3 length: 13 amino acids, cysteine to phenylalanine. Just CDR3 DNA is preserved here, 39 bases in frame from base 1. This sample stems from a study of immune evolution from preneoplasia to lung adenocarcinoma (dated by TCRdb to the early 2020s). The study in broad terms: HLA loss of heterozygosity was found in approximately 7.6% of AIS, under 18% of MIA and under 40% of ADC lesions, and in no AAH lesions. A total of around 50 patients with pulmonary nodules who underwent surgical resection were included in the overall cohort. POLYSOLVER was used to infer Class I HLA alleles from exome data, while LOHHLA was used to detect allele-specific HLA loss. Resected precursor lesions (AAH, AIS, MIA) and invasive adenocarcinomas were each compared against paired morphologically normal lung tissue. The study combined immune gene expression, TCR sequencing and multiplex immunofluorescence to profile immune contexture across lung adenocarcinoma precursors and invasive adenocarcinoma. TCR sequencing data were obtained from about 50 patients. The immune data were integrated with whole exome sequencing and methylation data obtained from the same cohort of nodules. Sample size was determined by specimen availability and not by a prior power calculation. According to the study, roughly 100 samples were used for TCR sequencing.

Study-level results and caveats: Findings were based on association rather than direct causation; larger cohorts with long-term follow-up and longitudinal biopsies were deemed needed. All patients were from Japan and China, so applicability to Western populations was uncertain. Clonality was highest in normal lung, while later-stage lesions appeared to have lower clonality but higher T cell density and diversity. T cell clonality was highest in KRAS-mutant nodules compared with EGFR-mutant or double wild-type lesions. Normal lung had the highest top T cell clone frequencies, and these frequencies appeared to fall progressively from AAH through AIS, MIA and invasive adenocarcinoma.

Resection was performed on patients in Japan or China between 2014 and 2017. The histologic diagnosis of each case was independently confirmed on H&E slides by two lung cancer pathologists. Premalignant or tumor cells were enriched for nucleic acid extraction by macro-dissection performed after pathologic assessment. The AllPrep DNA/RNA FFPE Kit was used to isolate DNA from FFPE tissue. The sequencing sample was made of FFPE invasive lung adenocarcinoma tissue. The sample's cell subset or site label is to be understood as: frankly invasive lung adenocarcinoma (ADC). The V and J genes are TRBV2 and TRBJ2-4, with the D gene too uncertain to name. The source of this sequence is a person aged 65 to 85 with invasive lung adenocarcinoma. The DNA sequence is TGTGCCAGCAGGGGGTGGGCCAAAAACATTCAGTACTTC. Translation gives CASRGWAKNIQYF.